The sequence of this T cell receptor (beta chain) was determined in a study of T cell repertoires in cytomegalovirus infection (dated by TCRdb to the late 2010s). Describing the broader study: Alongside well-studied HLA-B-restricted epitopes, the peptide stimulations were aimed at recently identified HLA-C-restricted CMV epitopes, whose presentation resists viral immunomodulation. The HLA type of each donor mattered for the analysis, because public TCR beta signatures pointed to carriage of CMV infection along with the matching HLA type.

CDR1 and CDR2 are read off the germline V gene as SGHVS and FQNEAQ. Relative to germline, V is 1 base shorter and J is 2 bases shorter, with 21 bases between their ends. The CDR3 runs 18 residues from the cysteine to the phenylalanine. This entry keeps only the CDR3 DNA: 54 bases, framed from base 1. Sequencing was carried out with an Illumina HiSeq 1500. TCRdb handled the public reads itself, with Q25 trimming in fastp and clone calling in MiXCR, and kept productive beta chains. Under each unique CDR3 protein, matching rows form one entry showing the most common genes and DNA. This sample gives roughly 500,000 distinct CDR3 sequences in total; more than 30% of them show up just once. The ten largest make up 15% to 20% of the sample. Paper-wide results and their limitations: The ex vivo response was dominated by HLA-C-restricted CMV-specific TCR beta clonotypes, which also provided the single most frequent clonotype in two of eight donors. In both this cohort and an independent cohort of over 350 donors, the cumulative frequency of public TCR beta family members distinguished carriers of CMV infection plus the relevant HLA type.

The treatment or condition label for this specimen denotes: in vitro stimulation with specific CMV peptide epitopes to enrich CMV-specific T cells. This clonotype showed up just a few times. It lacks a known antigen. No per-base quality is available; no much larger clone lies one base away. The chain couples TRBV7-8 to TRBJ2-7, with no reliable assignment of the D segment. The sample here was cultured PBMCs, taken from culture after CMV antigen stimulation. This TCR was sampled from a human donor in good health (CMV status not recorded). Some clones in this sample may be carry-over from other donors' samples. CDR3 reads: CASSLGYRATSLTYEQYF. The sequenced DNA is TGTGCCAGCAGCTTAGGATATCGGGCGACGTCCCTTACCTACGAGCAGTACTTC.